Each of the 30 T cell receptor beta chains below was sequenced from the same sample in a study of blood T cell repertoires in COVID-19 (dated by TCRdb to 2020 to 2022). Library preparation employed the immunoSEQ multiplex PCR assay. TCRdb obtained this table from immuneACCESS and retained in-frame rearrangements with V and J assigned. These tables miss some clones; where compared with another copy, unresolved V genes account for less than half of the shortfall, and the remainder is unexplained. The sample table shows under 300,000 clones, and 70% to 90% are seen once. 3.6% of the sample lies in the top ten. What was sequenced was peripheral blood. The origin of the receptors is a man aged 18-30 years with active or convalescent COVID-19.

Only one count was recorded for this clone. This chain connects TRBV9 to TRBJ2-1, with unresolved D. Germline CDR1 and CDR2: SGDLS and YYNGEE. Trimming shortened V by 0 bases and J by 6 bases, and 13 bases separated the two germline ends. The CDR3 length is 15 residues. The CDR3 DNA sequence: TGTGCCAGCAGCGTAGCCGCTACGCCCCCCAATGAGCAGTTCTTC. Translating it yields CASSVAATPPNEQFF.

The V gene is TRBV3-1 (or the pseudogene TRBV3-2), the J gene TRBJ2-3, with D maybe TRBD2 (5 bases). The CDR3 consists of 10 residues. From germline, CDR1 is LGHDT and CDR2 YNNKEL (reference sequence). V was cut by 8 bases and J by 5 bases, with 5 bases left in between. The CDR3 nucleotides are TGTGCCAGCGGGAGAGATACGCAGTATTTT. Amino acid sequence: CASGRDTQYF.

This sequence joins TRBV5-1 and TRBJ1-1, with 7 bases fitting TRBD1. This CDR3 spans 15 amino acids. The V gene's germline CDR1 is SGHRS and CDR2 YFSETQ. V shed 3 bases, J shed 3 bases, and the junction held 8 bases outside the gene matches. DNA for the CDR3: TGCGCCAGCAGCTCGATGTCACAGGGGTACACTGAAGCTTTCTTT. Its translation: CASSSMSQGYTEAFF. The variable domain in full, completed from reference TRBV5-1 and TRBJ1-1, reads KAGVTQTPRYLIKTRGQQVTLSCSPISGHRSVSWYQQTPGQGLQFLFEYFSETQRNKGNFPGRFSGRQFSNSRSEMNVSTLELGDSALYLCASSSMSQGYTEAFFGQGTRLTVV.

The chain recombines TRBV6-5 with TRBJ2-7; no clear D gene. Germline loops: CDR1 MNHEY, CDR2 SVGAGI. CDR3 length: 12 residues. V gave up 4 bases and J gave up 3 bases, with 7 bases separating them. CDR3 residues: CASSSESYEQYF. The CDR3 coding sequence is TGTGCCAGCAGTTCGGAGAGCTACGAGCAGTACTTC.

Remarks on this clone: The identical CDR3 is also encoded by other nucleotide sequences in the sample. CDR3 coding DNA: TGTGCCAGCAGTTTATCAGCTAACTATGGCTACACCTTC. It encodes CASSLSANYGYTF. The rearrangement uses TRBV12-3 or TRBV12-4 and TRBJ1-2; no clear D. The CDR3 length is 13 residues. V dropped 2 bases and J dropped 0 bases, with 4 bases sitting between them.

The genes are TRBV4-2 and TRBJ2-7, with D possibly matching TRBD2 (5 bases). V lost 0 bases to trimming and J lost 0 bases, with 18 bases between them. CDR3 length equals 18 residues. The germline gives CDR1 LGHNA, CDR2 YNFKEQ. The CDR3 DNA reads TGTGCCAGCAGCCAAGAGCCTGGAGGACTGCTGAGCTCCTACGAGCAGTACTTC. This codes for CASSQEPGGLLSSYEQYF.

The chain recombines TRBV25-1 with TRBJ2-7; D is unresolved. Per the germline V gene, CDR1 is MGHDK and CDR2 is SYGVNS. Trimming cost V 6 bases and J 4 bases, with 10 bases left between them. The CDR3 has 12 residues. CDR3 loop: CASSAERYEQYF. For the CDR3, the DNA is TGTGCCAGCAGCGCCGAGAGGTACGAGCAGTACTTC.

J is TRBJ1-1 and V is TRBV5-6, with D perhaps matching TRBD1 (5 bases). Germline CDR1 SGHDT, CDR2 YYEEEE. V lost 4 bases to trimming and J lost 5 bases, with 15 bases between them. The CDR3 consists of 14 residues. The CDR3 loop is CASSPRLEGTEAFF. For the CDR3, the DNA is TGTGCCAGCAGCCCTAGGCTGGAGGGGACTGAAGCTTTCTTT.

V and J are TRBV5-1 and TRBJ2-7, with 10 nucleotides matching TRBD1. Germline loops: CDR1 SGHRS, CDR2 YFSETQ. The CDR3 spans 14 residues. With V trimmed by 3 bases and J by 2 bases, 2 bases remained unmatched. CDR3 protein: CASSSGQGAYEQYF. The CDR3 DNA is TGCGCCAGCAGCTCCGGACAGGGGGCCTACGAGCAGTACTTC.

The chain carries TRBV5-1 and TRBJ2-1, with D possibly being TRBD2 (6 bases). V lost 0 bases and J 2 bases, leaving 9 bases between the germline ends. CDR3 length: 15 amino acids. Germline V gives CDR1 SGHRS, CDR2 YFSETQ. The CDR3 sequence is CASSLDGGTYNEQFF. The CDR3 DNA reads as TGCGCCAGCAGCTTGGACGGGGGAACCTACAATGAGCAGTTCTTC. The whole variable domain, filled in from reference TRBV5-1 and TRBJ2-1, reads KAGVTQTPRYLIKTRGQQVTLSCSPISGHRSVSWYQQTPGQGLQFLFEYFSETQRNKGNFPGRFSGRQFSNSRSEMNVSTLELGDSALYLCASSLDGGTYNEQFFGPGTRLTVL.

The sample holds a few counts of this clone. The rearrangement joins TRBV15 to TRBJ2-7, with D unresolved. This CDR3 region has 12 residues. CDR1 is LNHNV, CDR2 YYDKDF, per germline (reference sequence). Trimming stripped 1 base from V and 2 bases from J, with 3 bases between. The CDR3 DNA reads TGTGCCACCAGCAGAGGAGCCTACGAGCAGTACTTC. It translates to CATSRGAYEQYF.

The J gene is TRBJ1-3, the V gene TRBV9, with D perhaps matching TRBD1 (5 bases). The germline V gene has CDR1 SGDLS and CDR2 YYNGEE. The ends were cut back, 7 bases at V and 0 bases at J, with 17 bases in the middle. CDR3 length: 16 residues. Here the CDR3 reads CASGGTGRGSGNTIYF. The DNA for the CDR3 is TGTGCCAGCGGGGGGACCGGACGGGGCTCTGGAAACACCATATATTTT.

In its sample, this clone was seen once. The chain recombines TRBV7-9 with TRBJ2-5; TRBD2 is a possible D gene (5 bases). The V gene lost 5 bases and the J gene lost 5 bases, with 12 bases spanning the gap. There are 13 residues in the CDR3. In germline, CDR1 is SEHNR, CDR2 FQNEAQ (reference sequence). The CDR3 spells CASSLQQRETQYF. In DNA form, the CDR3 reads TGTGCCAGCAGCCTTCAACAGCGGGAGACCCAGTACTTC.

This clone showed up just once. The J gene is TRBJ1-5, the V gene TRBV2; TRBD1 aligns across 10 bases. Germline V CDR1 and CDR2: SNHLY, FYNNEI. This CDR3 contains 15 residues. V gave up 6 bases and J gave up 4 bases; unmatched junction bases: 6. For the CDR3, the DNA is TGTGCCAGCAGGACGGGACAGGGGCTTAATCAGCCCCAGCATTTT. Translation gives CASRTGQGLNQPQHF.

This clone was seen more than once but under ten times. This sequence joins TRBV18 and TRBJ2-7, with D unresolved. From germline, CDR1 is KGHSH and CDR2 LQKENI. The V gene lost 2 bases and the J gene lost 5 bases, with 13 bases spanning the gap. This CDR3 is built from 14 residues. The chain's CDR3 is CASSPTAPRDEQYF. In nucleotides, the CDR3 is TGTGCCAGCTCACCAACTGCCCCCCGGGACGAGCAGTACTTC. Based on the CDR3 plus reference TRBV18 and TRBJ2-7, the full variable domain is NAGVMQNPRHLVRRRGQEARLRCSPMKGHSHVYWYRQLPEEGLKFMVYLQKENIIDESGMPKERFSAEFPKEGPSILRIQQVVRGDSAAYFCASSPTAPRDEQYFGPGTRLTVT.

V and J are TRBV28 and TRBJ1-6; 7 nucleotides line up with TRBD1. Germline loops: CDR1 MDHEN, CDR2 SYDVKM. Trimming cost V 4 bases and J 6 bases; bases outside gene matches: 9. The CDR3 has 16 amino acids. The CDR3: CASSSQQGISNSPLHF. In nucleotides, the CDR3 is TGTGCCAGCAGTTCCCAACAGGGGATTAGTAATTCACCCCTCCACTTT. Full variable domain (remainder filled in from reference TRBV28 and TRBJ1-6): DVKVTQSSRYLVKRTGEKVFLECVQDMDHENMFWYRQDPGLGLRLIYFSYDVKMKEKGDIPEGYSVSREKKERFSLILESASTNQTSMYLCASSSQQGISNSPLHFGNGTRLTVT.

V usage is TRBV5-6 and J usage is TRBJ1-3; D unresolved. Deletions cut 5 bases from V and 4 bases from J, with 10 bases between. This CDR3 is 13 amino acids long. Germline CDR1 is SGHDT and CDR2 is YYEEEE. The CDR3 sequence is CASRSGRGNTIYF. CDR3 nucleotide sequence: TGTGCCAGCAGAAGCGGACGAGGAAACACCATATATTTT.

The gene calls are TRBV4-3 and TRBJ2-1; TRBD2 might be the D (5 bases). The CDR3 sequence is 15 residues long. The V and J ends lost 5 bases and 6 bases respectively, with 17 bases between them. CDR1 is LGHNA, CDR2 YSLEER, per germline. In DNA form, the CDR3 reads TGCGCCAGCAGCAGAGGAGGTAGTGAAGGCAATGAGCAGTTCTTC. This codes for CASSRGGSEGNEQFF.

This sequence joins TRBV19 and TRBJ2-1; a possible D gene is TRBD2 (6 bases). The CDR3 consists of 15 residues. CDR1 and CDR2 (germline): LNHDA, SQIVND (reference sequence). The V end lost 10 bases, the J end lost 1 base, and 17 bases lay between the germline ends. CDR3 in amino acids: CATTESAGSYNEQFF. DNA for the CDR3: TGTGCCACCACAGAGTCGGCGGGGTCCTACAATGAGCAGTTCTTC. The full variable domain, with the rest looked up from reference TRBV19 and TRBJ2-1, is DGGITQSPKYLFRKEGQNVTLSCEQNLNHDAMYWYRQDPGQGLRLIYYSQIVNDFQKGDIAEGYSVSREKKESFPLTVTSAQKNPTAFYLCATTESAGSYNEQFFGPGTRLTVL.

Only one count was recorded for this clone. The CDR3 loop is CASSLDRVETQYF. For the CDR3, the DNA is TGTGCCAGCAGCTTAGATCGGGTAGAGACCCAGTACTTC. This rearrangement joins TRBV7-2 to TRBJ2-5; D gene unclear. V was trimmed by 1 base and J by 4 bases, leaving 7 bases between them. Per germline, CDR1 SGHTA and CDR2 FQGNSA. The CDR3 has 13 residues.

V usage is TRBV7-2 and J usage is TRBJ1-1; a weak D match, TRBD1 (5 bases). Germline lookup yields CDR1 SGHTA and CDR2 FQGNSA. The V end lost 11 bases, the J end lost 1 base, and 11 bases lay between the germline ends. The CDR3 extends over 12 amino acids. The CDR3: CAAGGRNTEAFF. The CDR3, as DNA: TGTGCCGCCGGGGGACGGAACACTGAAGCTTTCTTT.

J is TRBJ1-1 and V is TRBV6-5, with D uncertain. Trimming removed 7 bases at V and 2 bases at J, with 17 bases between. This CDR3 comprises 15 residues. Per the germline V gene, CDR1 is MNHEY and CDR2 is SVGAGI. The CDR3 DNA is TGTGCCAGCATGAGGGTATTCGCACCCAACACTGAAGCTTTCTTT. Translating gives CASMRVFAPNTEAFF.

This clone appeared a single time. This CDR3 reads CASISDTSYEQYF. DNA of the CDR3: TGTGCCAGCATTTCGGACACGTCCTACGAGCAGTACTTC. The chain has TRBV6-5 and TRBJ2-7; D perhaps matches TRBD1 (5 bases). Looked up from germline, CDR1 is MNHEY and CDR2 is SVGAGI. This CDR3 contains 13 residues. V was shortened by 7 bases and J by 1 base, with 11 bases between the two germline ends.

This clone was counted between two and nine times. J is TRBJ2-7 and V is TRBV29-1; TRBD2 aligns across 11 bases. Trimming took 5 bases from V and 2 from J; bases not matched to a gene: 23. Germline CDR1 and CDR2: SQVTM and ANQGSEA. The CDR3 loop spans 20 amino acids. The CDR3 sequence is CSVHLTLGLAAISEAYEQYF. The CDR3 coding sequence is TGCAGCGTTCATTTGACTCTGGGACTAGCGGCGATAAGCGAAGCCTACGAGCAGTACTTC.

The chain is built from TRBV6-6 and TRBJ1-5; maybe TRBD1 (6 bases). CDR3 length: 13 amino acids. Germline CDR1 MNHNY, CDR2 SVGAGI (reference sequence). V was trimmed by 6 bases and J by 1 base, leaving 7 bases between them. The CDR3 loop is CASSGQSNQPQHF. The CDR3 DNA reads TGTGCCAGCAGCGGACAGAGCAATCAGCCCCAGCATTTT.

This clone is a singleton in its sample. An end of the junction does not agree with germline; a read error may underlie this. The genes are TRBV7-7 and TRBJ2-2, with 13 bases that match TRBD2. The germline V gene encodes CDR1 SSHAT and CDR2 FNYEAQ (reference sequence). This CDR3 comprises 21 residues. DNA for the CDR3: TGTGCTAGCAGCTTAGCCGGTGTTCGGACTAGCGGGAGTTTCGGCACCGGGGAGCTGTTTTTT. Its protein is CASSLAGVRTSGSFGTGELFF. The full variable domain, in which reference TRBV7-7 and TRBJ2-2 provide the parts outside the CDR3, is GAGVSQSPRYKVTKRGQDVTLRCDPISSHATLYWYQQALGQGPEFLTYFNYEAQPDKSGLPSDRFSAERPEGSISTLTIQRTEQRDSAMYRCASSLAGVRTSGSFGTGELFFGEGSRLTVL.

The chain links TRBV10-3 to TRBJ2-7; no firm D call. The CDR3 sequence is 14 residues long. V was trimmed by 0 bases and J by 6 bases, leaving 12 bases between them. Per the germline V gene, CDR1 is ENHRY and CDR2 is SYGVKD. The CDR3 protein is CAISESTRASEQYF. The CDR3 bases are TGTGCCATCAGTGAGTCGACTCGAGCTTCCGAGCAGTACTTC.

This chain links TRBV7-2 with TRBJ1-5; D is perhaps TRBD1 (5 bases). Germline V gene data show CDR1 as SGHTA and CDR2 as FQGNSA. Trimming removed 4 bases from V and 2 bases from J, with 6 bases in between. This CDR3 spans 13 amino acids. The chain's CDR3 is CASSWGGNQPQHF. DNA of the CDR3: TGTGCCAGCAGCTGGGGGGGCAATCAGCCCCAGCATTTT.

CDR3 coding DNA: TGTGCCAGCAGCTTAGGGACTAAAAGCGGCTACACCTTC. This codes for CASSLGTKSGYTF. V is TRBV7-9 and J is TRBJ1-2; D is unresolved. This CDR3 is built from 13 residues. The germline V and J ends were trimmed by 1 base and 8 bases, with 11 bases remaining between them. CDR1 is SEHNR, CDR2 FQNEAQ, per germline (reference sequence).

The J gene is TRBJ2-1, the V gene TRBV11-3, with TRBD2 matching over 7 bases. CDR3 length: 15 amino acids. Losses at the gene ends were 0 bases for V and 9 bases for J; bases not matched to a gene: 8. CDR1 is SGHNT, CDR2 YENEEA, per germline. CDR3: CASSLDRGREGEQFF. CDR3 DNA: TGTGCCAGCAGCTTAGATCGTGGCAGGGAGGGTGAGCAGTTCTTC.